Below, 10 T cell receptor beta chains from the same sample are listed, as sequenced in a study of early T cells in non-severe SARS-CoV-2 infection. TCRdb redid the calling of the 5' RACE reads with MiXCR, one entry per CDR3 protein. The sample lists 85,000 to 100,000 distinct CDR3 sequences; 9.5% to 11% were seen once. The source was whole blood, collected at baseline. These receptors all come from an adult who was a healthcare worker with PCR-confirmed SARS-CoV-2 infection or an uninfected control (not recorded which).

As regards this clonotype: Possible read error: a much larger clone is one base away. The chain links TRBV5-1 to TRBJ2-2, with no clear D. The CDR3 covers 16 residues. V was clipped by 0 bases and J by 0 bases, with 9 bases between them. The germline CDR1 and CDR2 sequences are SGHRS and YFSETQ. CDR3 amino acids: CASSLVPGTNTGELFF. The CDR3 region has the DNA TGCGCCAGCAGCTTGGTGCCCGGCACGAACACCGGGGAGCTGTTTTTT.

This clonotype was observed a handful of times. The chain is built from TRBV19 and TRBJ2-2; the D is unclear. This CDR3 has 16 amino acids. Trimming stripped 1 base from V and 0 bases from J, with 9 bases between. Germline CDR1 reads LNHDA; CDR2 reads SQIVND (reference sequence). For the CDR3, the DNA is TGTGCCAGTAGTATAGTGAGTGGCGCGAACACCGGGGAGCTGTTTTTT. Its protein product is CASSIVSGANTGELFF.

This clonotype has at least ten counts. The gene calls are TRBV3-1 and TRBJ2-1; 9 bases align to TRBD1. V lost 3 bases and J lost 2; bases outside the gene matches: 5. Germline V CDR1 and CDR2: LGHDT, YNNKEL (reference sequence). The length of the CDR3 is 16 residues. CDR3 protein: CASSHRTGGAYNEQFF. In DNA form, the CDR3 reads TGTGCCAGCAGCCACCGTACAGGGGGCGCCTACAATGAGCAGTTCTTC.

This clonotype was counted many times. This chain connects TRBV29-1 to TRBJ2-1; D is unresolved. V lost 6 bases and J 1 base, leaving 10 bases between the germline ends. The CDR3 loop spans 13 amino acids. Germline-derived CDR1 and CDR2 are SQVTM and ANQGSEA. CDR3 DNA: TGCAGCGTAGTAGGTCGGTCCTACAATGAGCAGTTCTTC. Protein: CSVVGRSYNEQFF.

This clonotype was counted ten times or more. V gene TRBV19 combines with J gene TRBJ1-1; 9 bases align to TRBD1. Losses at the gene ends were 4 bases for V and 4 bases for J; bases not matched to a gene: 7. The CDR3 loop spans 15 amino acids. The V gene's germline CDR1 is LNHDA and CDR2 SQIVND (reference sequence). Here the CDR3 DNA reads TGTGCCAGTAGTACCCGAGGACAGGGGACCACTGAAGCTTTCTTT. Translated, it gives CASSTRGQGTTEAFF.

The rearrangement joins TRBV6-5 to TRBJ2-7; TRBD1 agrees at 9 bases. The CDR3 consists of 14 residues. Germline assignment: CDR1 MNHEY and CDR2 SVGAGI. Losses at the gene ends were 0 bases for V and 7 bases for J; bases not matched to a gene: 4. CDR3 DNA sequence: TGTGCCAGCAGTTACTCTCGGGGGACAGGGGAGCAGTACTTC. Amino acids: CASSYSRGTGEQYF.

V is TRBV18 and J is TRBJ2-1, with TRBD1 identical over 11 bases. From germline, CDR1 is KGHSH and CDR2 LQKENI. The trim removed 0 bases at V and 7 bases at J, leaving 8 bases unmatched. The CDR3 length is 17 residues. The CDR3 protein is CASSPPGRDRGRNEQFF. In DNA, the CDR3 is TGTGCCAGCTCACCACCGGGCCGGGACAGGGGGAGGAATGAGCAGTTCTTC.

This clonotype occurred a few times. The chain is built from TRBV20-1 and TRBJ1-1, with a weak D call TRBD1 (5 bases). The CDR3 covers 14 residues. The germline CDR1 and CDR2 sequences are DFQATT and SNEGSKA (reference sequence). Deletions cut 5 bases from V and 1 base from J, with 14 bases between. The CDR3 sequence is CSAAQPGQNTEAFF. The CDR3 DNA is TGCAGTGCTGCCCAGCCGGGGCAGAACACTGAAGCTTTCTTT.

This clonotype was picked up a small number of times. The chain joins TRBV27 to TRBJ2-3; D may correspond to TRBD1 or TRBD2 (5 bases each). The V end lost 7 bases, the J end lost 6 bases, and 20 bases lay between the germline ends. Germline V gene lookup returns CDR1 MNHEY and CDR2 SMNVEV (reference sequence). The CDR3 is 15 amino acids. CDR3 DNA: TGTGCCAGCAATACCGGTTTGAGGGGTATGGATACGCAGTATTTT. It yields the protein CASNTGLRGMDTQYF.

The chain joins TRBV4-2 to TRBJ1-1, with no clear D. Trimming shortened V by 0 bases and J by 8 bases, and 13 bases separated the two germline ends. The CDR3 is 14 residues long. Per the germline V gene, CDR1 is LGHNA and CDR2 is YNFKEQ. The CDR3 DNA reads TGTGCCAGCAGCCAAGAGTTAGTCGGCCACGAAGCTTTCTTT. As protein: CASSQELVGHEAFF.